This T cell receptor beta chain was observed in a study of response to subunit inactivated influenza vaccine. This CDR3 has 16 amino acids. Looked up from germline, CDR1 is SGHRS and CDR2 is YFSETQ. The V and J ends lost 1 base and 4 bases, in that order; junction bases with no gene match: 7. This clonotype came up many times. The antigen is undetermined. Findings and caveats of the study: Researchers suggested that each seasonal influenza vaccination recruits few new T cells.

TCRdb analysed the RT-PCR reads with MiXCR anew, one entry per CDR3 protein. Among 650,000 or so distinct CDR3 sequences, approximately 15% were seen once, and the ten largest hold 6.5% to 8%. Material: PBMCs from blood, obtained 14 to 15 days before vaccination. The receptor was isolated from a man between 50 and 59 years old who received an inactivated influenza vaccine. This chain joins TRBV5-1 and TRBJ2-2; 7 bases line up with TRBD1. The CDR3 sequence: CASSLTTGAATGELFF. The CDR3 DNA follows: TGCGCCAGCAGCTTGACCACAGGGGCCGCCACCGGGGAGCTGTTTTTT.